This TCR beta chain appears in the sequencing data of a study of T cell repertoires in cytomegalovirus infection. As for the study in general: It was the public TCR beta signatures that indicated both CMV infection and matching HLA type. Points from the study as a whole: Dominating the ex vivo response were HLA-C-restricted CMV-specific TCR beta clonotypes.

TCRdb called the reads again in MiXCR, with one record for every CDR3 protein. The sample shows some 400,000 distinct CDR3 sequences, 15% to 20% of them seen only once. Many counts were recorded for this clonotype. The target antigen is unknown. Trimming shortened V by 3 bases and J by 0 bases, and 13 bases separated the two germline ends. This CDR3 is built from 16 residues. From germline, CDR1 is SGHTA and CDR2 FQGNSA. What was sequenced was PBMCs. This TCR came from a human donor in good health (CMV status not recorded). Some clones in this sample may be carry-over from other donors' samples. The chain carries TRBV7-2 and TRBJ2-3; D is unclear. The chain's CDR3 is CASSFSTATSTDTQYF. DNA for the CDR3: TGTGCCAGCAGCTTCTCGACCGCTACTAGCACAGATACGCAGTATTTT.